The T cell receptor beta chain under discussion was sequenced for a study of human T cells and chemical hapten exposure. Study-wide results and limits: Counts of expanded TCRs (at PT1) showed a positive correlation with patch test score.

TCRdb fed the RACE reads into MiXCR, producing one record per CDR3 protein. Of roughly 100,000 distinct CDR3 sequences listed, 9% to 15% are singletons. The sample holds many counts of this clonotype. The antigen is not known. The CDR3 has 14 amino acids. Trimming stripped 4 bases from V and 8 bases from J, with 16 bases between. CDR1 is MNHEY and CDR2 is SVGEGT in the germline V gene. Documented time point: pre-sensitization, week 0. Treatment given: therapeutic diphenylcyclopropenone sensitization with weekly scalp DPC. This chain links TRBV6-2 or TRBV6-3 with TRBJ2-3; no reliable D call. Sequencing used whole blood, obtained in connection with sensitization to the hapten diphenylcyclopropenone (DPC). The origin of this receptor is a woman aged 50 to 60 with alopecia areata. Some clones in this sample may be carry-over from other donors' samples. CDR3 sequence (DNA): TGTGCCAGCAGTTCCCACCCCCCCCCGGGTACGCAGTATTTT. It specifies CASSSHPPPGTQYF.